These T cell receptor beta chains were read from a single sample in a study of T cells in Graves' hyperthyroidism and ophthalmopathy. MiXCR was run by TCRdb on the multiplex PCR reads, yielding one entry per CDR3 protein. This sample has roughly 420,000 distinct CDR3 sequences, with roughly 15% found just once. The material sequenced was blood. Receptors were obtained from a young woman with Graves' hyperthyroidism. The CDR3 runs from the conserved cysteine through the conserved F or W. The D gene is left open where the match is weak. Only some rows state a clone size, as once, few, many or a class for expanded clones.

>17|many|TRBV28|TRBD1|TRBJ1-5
TGTGCCAGCAGTTTGCCGACCGGGACAGCGGGACATCAGCCCCAGCATTTT
CASSLPTGTAGHQPQHF
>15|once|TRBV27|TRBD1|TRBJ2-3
TGTGCCAGCAGTCAACCGGGACAGGGGACAGATACGCAGTATTTT
CASSQPGQGTDTQYF
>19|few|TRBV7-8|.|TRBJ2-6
TGTGCCAGCAGCGCCCTCCCGGGACCGGACCTCTCTGGGGCCAACGTCCTGACTTTC
CASSALPGPDLSGANVLTF
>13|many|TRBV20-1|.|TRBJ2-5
TGCAGTGCTAGTCACAGCTGGCAAGAGACCCAGTACTTC
CSASHSWQETQYF
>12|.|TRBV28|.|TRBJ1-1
TGTGCCAGCAGTTTAACAGGCTTTGAAGCTTTCTTT
CASSLTGFEAFF
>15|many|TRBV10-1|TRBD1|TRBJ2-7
TGCGCCAGCAAAGAGGGACAGGGAGAATCCTACGAGCAGTACTTC
CASKEGQGESYEQYF
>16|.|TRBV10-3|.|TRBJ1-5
TGTGCCATCAGTGAGTCACCGGGGGGTAGCAATCAGCCCCAGCATTTT
CAISESPGGSNQPQHF
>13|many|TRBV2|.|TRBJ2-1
TGTGCCAGCATGAGCGACCACTACAATGAGCAGTTCTTC
CASMSDHYNEQFF
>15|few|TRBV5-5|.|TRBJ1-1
TGTGCCAGCAGCTTGGGAGGGCTAGGGGGGGCTGAAGCTTTCTTT
CASSLGGLGGAEAFF
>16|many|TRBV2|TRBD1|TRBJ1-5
TGTGCCAGCAGTGAAGATTTACAGGGGGGTAATCAGCCCCAGCATTTT
CASSEDLQGGNQPQHF
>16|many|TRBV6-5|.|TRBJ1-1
TGTGCCAGCAGTTACTCAGGGTATCGGACGAACACTGAAGCTTTCTTT
CASSYSGYRTNTEAFF
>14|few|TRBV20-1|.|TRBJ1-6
TGCAGTGCTAGGGGGGAAGTAACTAATTCACCCCTCCACTTT
CSARGEVTNSPLHF
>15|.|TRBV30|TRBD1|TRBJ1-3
TGTGCCTGGAGTGGACAGGGGCTCTCTGGAAACACCATATATTTT
CAWSGQGLSGNTIYF
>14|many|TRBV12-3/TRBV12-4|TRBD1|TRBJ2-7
TGTGCCAGCAGTTTCGGACAGGGGGCGAACGAGCAGTACTTC
CASSFGQGANEQYF
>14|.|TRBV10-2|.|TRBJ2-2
TGCGCCAGTAGCCTAGGGGGGCCCGGCGGGGAGCTGTTTTTT
CASSLGGPGGELFF
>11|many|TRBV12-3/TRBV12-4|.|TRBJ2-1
TGTGCCAGCAGCCGTCTTAATGAGCAGTTCTTC
CASSRLNEQFF
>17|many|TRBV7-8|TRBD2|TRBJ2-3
TGTGCCAGCAGCTTAGTGGGACTAGCCTCCTCCACAGATACGCAGTATTTT
CASSLVGLASSTDTQYF
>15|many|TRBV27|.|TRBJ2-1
TGTGCCAGCAGCCGGGGACACCCCGACTACAATGAGCAGTTCTTC
CASSRGHPDYNEQFF
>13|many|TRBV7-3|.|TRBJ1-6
TGTGCCAGCAGCTTAACTTCTGATTCACCCCTCCACTTT
CASSLTSDSPLHF
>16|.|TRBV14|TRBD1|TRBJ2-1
TGTGCCAGCAGCCAGTATGAGGGGACAGGGTCCGATGAGCAGTTCTTC
CASSQYEGTGSDEQFF
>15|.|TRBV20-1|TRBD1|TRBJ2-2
TGCAGTGCTAGAGACCGGGACAGTAGCACCGGGGAGCTGTTTTTT
CSARDRDSSTGELFF
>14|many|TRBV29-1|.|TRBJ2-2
TGCAGCTCCCGGTTAGGGACGAACACCGGGGAGCTGTTTTTT
CSSRLGTNTGELFF
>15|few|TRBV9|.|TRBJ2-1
TGTGCCAGCAGCGTAGGGCCTCCCCCGAACAATGAGCAGTTCTTC
CASSVGPPPNNEQFF
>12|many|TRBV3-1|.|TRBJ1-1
TGTGCCAGCAGCCAAGTGGGAGGTTCGTCTTTCTTT
CASSQVGGSSFF
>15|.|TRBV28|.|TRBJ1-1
TGTGCCAGCACAATCGCGGCGGGAGAGAACACTGAAGCTTTCTTT
CASTIAAGENTEAFF
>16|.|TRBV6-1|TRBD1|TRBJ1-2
TGTGCCAGCAGTGAAGCTTCGACAGGGGCTAACTATGGCTACACCTTC
CASSEASTGANYGYTF
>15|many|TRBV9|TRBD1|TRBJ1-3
TGTGCCAGCAGCGTGGGACAGGGTAGTGGAAACACCATATATTTT
CASSVGQGSGNTIYF
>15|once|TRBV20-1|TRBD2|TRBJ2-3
TGCAGTGCTCTTCCGACTAGCGGAATCACAGATACGCAGTATTTT
CSALPTSGITDTQYF
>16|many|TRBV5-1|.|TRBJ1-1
TGCGCCAGCAGCTTGGGACAGATTCATATGAACACTGAAGCTTTCTTT
CASSLGQIHMNTEAFF
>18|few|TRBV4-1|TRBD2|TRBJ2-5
TGCGCCAGCAGCCAAGAGTCCCAAGCGGGAGGGCCGCTTGAGACCCAGTACTTC
CASSQESQAGGPLETQYF
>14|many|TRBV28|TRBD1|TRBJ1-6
TGTGCCAGCAGGGGAACAGGGGGTGGTTCACCCCTCCACTTT
CASRGTGGGSPLHF
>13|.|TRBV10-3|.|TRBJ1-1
TGTGCCATCACCCGAGAGCCTAAAACTGAAGCTTTCTTT
CAITREPKTEAFF
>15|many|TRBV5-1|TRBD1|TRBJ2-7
TGCGCCAGCACAGACTACCGGGACAGGTCCTACGAGCAGTACTTC
CASTDYRDRSYEQYF
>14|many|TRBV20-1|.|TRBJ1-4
TGCAGTGCTAGCCTTAGGGCCGGAAATGAAAAACTGTTTTTT
CSASLRAGNEKLFF
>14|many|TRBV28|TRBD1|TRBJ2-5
TGTGCCAGCAGTTCCGGGACAGCTCAAGAGACCCAGTACTTC
CASSSGTAQETQYF
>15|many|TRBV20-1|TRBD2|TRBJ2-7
TGCAGTGCTCCCACTCTAGCGGGAGGGCCTAACGAGCAGTACTTC
CSAPTLAGGPNEQYF
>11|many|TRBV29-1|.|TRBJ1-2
TGCAGCGTGTGGGATTTGGATGGCTACACCTTC
CSVWDLDGYTF
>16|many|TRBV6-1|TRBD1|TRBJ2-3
TGTGCCAGCAGTGCGGTGGGACAGGCAGCCACAGATACGCAGTATTTT
CASSAVGQAATDTQYF
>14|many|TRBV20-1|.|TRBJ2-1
TGCAGTGCTAGAGCGGGGTTTGCGGGTAATGAGCAGTTCTTC
CSARAGFAGNEQFF
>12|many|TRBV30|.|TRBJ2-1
TGTGCCTGGAGTGTACTTAGGAATGAGCAGTTCTTC
CAWSVLRNEQFF
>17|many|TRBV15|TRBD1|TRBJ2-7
TGTGCCACCAGCAGGCCTGGGATTCGGGACAGGTCCTACGAGCAGTACTTC
CATSRPGIRDRSYEQYF
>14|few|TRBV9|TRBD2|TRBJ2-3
TGTGCCAGCAACCCTAGCGGGAGGACAGATACGCAGTATTTT
CASNPSGRTDTQYF
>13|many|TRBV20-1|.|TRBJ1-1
TGCAGTGCTAGAGACAGGGTTGACACTGAAGCTTTCTTT
CSARDRVDTEAFF
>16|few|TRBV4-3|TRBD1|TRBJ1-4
TGCGCCAGCAGCCAAGAGAGAGGGACAGGGGGCGAAAAACTGTTTTTT
CASSQERGTGGEKLFF
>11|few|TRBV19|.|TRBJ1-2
TGTGCCAGTAGTATGTCGTGGGGCTACACCTTC
CASSMSWGYTF
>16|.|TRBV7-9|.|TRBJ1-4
TGTGCCAGCAGCTCAAGCGACAGTGGGGGTAATGAAAAACTGTTTTTT
CASSSSDSGGNEKLFF
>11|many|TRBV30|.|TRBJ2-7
TGTGCCTGGAGACTAGCCGGCGAGCAGTACTTC
CAWRLAGEQYF
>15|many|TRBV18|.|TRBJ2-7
TGTGCCAGCTCACCCCCGGTGTGGCAGGGAGACGAGCAGTACTTC
CASSPPVWQGDEQYF